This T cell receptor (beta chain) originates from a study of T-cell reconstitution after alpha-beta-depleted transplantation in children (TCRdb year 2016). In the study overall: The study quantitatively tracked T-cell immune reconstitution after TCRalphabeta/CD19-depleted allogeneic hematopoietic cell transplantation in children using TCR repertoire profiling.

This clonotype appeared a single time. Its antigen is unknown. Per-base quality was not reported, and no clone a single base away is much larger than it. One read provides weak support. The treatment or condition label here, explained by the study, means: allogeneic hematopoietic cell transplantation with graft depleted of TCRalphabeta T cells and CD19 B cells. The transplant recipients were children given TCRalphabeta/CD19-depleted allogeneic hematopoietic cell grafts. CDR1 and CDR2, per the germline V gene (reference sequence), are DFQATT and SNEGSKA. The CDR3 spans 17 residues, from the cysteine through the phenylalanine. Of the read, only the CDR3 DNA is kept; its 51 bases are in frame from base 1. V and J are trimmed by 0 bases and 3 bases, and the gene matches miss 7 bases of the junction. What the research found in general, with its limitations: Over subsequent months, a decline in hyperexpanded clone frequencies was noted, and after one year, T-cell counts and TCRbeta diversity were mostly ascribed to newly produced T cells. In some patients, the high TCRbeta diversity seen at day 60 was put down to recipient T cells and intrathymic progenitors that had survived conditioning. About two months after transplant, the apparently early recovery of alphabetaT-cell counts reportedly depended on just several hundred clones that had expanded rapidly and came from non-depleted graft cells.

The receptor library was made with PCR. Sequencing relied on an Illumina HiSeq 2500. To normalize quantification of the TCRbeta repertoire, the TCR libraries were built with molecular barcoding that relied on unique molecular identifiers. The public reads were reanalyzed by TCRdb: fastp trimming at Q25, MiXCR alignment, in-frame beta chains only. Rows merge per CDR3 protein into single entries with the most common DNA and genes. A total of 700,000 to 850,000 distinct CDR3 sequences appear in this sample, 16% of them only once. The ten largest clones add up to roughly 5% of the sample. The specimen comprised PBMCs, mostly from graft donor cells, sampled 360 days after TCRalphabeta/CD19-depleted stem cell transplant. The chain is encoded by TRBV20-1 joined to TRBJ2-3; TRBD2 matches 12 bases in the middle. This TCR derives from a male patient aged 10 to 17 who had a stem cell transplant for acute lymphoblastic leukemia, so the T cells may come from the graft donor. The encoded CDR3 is CSAREATSGRLTDTQYF. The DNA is TGCAGTGCTAGAGAAGCCACTAGCGGGAGGTTGACAGATACGCAGTATTTT.